These T cell receptor beta chains were read from a single sample in a study of OX40 agonist ivuxolimab in advanced cancers. The protocol was immunoSEQ multiplex PCR, while the TCRdb copy is restricted to in-frame clones and leaves out a portion. The table lists roughly 50,000 clones, about 86% of them singletons. The sequences come from CD4+ or CD8+ T cells sorted from blood, collected in a trial of the OX40 agonist ivuxolimab. The receptors here all came from an adult with an advanced solid tumor such as melanoma, head and neck, liver or kidney cancer. Both conserved end residues are part of each CDR3. The D gene is left open where the match is weak. Some rows mark clone size as missing; the rest say once, few, many or name a class of expanded clone.

V gene	D gene	clone size	J gene	CDR3 DNA	CDR3 protein
TRBV19	-	-	TRBJ2-7	TGTGCCAGTAGTATCAGAGGCGGCCGCTACTACGAGCAGTACTTC	CASSIRGGRYYEQYF
TRBV4-1	-	-	TRBJ2-1	TGCGCCAGCAGCCAACAGGCCGGAACCCTCTACAATGAGCAGTTCTTC	CASSQQAGTLYNEQFF
TRBV30	-	-	TRBJ1-2	TGTGCCTGGACCCGACAGAGGACCATCTACACCTTC	CAWTRQRTIYTF
TRBV19	-	-	TRBJ1-1	TGTGCCAGTCTCGACAGCTCATCGTTAGGCACTGAAGCTTTCTTT	CASLDSSSLGTEAFF
TRBV5-1	TRBD1	-	TRBJ1-3	TGCGCCAGCAGAAAGGGGACAGGGTTAGACACCATATATTTT	CASRKGTGLDTIYF
TRBV7-6	-	-	TRBJ2-3	TGTGCCAGCAGCCCGGGACTGGGAAGCACAGATACGCAGTATTTT	CASSPGLGSTDTQYF
TRBV6-1	-	-	TRBJ2-7	TGTGCCAGCAGAGCAGGGTGGACCTACGAGCAGTACTTC	CASRAGWTYEQYF
TRBV7-8	TRBD1	-	TRBJ1-2	TGTGCCAGCAGCTTGAGGGGGCCAGGGACTGGCTACACCTTC	CASSLRGPGTGYTF
TRBV7-9	-	once	TRBJ1-1	TGTGCCAGCAGCTTAGGGGCTTTTGGTGAAGCTTTCTTT	CASSLGAFGEAFF
TRBV7-2	-	-	TRBJ2-2	TGTGCCAGCAGCTTAGTGGGCTCCCAAGCTGGCGGGGAGCTGTTTTTT	CASSLVGSQAGGELFF
TRBV9	TRBD1	-	TRBJ2-5	TGTGCCAGCAGCGAGACAGGGCGTTGGGAGACCCAGTACTTC	CASSETGRWETQYF
TRBV6-1	TRBD1	-	TRBJ2-7	TGTGCCAGCAGTGCGGACAGGTTAGTCTACGAGCAGTACTTC	CASSADRLVYEQYF
TRBV18	-	-	TRBJ1-5	TGTGCCAGCTCACCACAGTGGGATCAGCCCCAGCATTTT	CASSPQWDQPQHF
TRBV11-2	-	-	TRBJ1-6	TGTGCCAGCAGCTTTAACGGCCTACAAAATTCACCCCTCCACTTT	CASSFNGLQNSPLHF
TRBV29-1	-	-	TRBJ2-7	TGCAGCGTTGATTCGGGGGCTAGCTCCTACGAGCAGTACTTC	CSVDSGASSYEQYF
TRBV4-1	TRBD2	-	TRBJ2-1	TGCGCCAGCAGCAGGGGTAGCGGGGGAGATCCCTACAATGAGCAGTTCTTC	CASSRGSGGDPYNEQFF
TRBV5-1	-	few	TRBJ1-3	TGCGCCAGCAGCTTGGGCCCTGACCGAAGCTCTGGAAACACCATATATTTT	CASSLGPDRSSGNTIYF
TRBV4-2	-	once	TRBJ1-5	TGTGCCAGCAGCCAAGAGGTCTATCAGCCCCAGCATTTT	CASSQEVYQPQHF
TRBV27	TRBD1	-	TRBJ2-5	TGTGCCAGCAGTCCCCGCAGGGGGGAGACCCAGTACTTC	CASSPRRGETQYF
TRBV19	TRBD1	-	TRBJ2-1	TGTGCCAGTAGTCGGTGGACAGGGGGGAATGAGCAGTTCTTC	CASSRWTGGNEQFF
TRBV7-2	TRBD2	-	TRBJ2-1	TGTGCCAGCAGCTTTTGGCGGGGGGGGAACAATGAGCAGTTCTTC	CASSFWRGGNNEQFF
TRBV2	TRBD2	-	TRBJ2-3	TGTGCCAGCCGAAGCGGGAATAGCACAGATACGCAGTATTTT	CASRSGNSTDTQYF
TRBV10-1	TRBD1	-	TRBJ1-5	TGCGCCAGCAGAGACAGGGGAGTCAACAATCAGCCCCAGCATTTT	CASRDRGVNNQPQHF
TRBV5-1	-	-	TRBJ1-2	TGCGCCAGCAGCTCACAGAACTATGGCTACACCTTC	CASSSQNYGYTF
TRBV18	-	once	TRBJ1-4	TGTGCCAGCTCTCGCGGGGTGCTTGGTAGTGAAAAACTGTTTTTT	CASSRGVLGSEKLFF
TRBV9	TRBD1	-	TRBJ1-2	TGTGCCAGCAGCGACAGGACAGGGGACTATGGCTACACCTTC	CASSDRTGDYGYTF
TRBV5-6	TRBD1	-	TRBJ1-1	TGTGCCAGCAGCGGGGCACAGGGGGCGACTTACACTGAAGCTTTCTTT	CASSGAQGATYTEAFF
TRBV11-2	-	-	TRBJ2-3	TGTGCCAGCAGCTTCCGAGTGGCCTCAGGGGATACGCAGTATTTT	CASSFRVASGDTQYF